A selection of T cell receptor beta chains follows, all from one sample in a study of breast tumors, draining lymph nodes, adjacent tissues. TCRdb processed the multiplex PCR reads anew with MiXCR; each CDR3 protein has one entry. The sample gives nearly 110,000 distinct CDR3 sequences, 30% of which show up once; 5.5% to 7% is in the top ten. Sequenced sample: axillary lymph node tissue. These receptors were taken from a female donor with breast cancer. Some clones in this sample may be carry-over from other donors' samples. Both conserved end residues are trimmed from each CDR3. Only part of the rows carry a size: once, few, many, or a class if the clone is expanded.

j_call v_call clone_size cdr3_aa
TRBJ1-5 TRBV20-1 many SARARQLLNQPQH
TRBJ2-1 TRBV20-1 many SVRTSGSSYNEQF
TRBJ2-1 TRBV19 many ASSGGGDTHSYNEQF
TRBJ1-3 TRBV6-6 . TSTPTESGNTIY
TRBJ1-2 TRBV7-9 many ASSSYGQPDYGYT
TRBJ1-1 TRBV14 . ASSLDSGGSGTEAF
TRBJ1-1 TRBV13 . ASSPRQGAGTEAF
TRBJ2-1 TRBV6-5 many ASRPPGTSGLGSYNEQF
TRBJ2-5 TRBV6-6 many ASSHLRETQY
TRBJ2-1 TRBV6-1 many ASIFGGAGGDEQF
TRBJ2-5 TRBV7-9 many ASSRLGGSLETQY
TRBJ2-3 TRBV19 many ASRTGTGGRDTQY
TRBJ2-1 TRBV7-7 many ASSLWSDNEQF
TRBJ1-4 TRBV15 many ATSRDTGPNEKLF
TRBJ2-1 TRBV6-5 many ASSYVGSYNEQF
TRBJ2-6 TRBV28 many ASSLTGISGANVLT
TRBJ2-6 TRBV7-3 . ASSLPDRVSGANLLT
TRBJ1-5 TRBV19 many ASSIRGPGGLN
TRBJ1-3 TRBV29-1 many SVIVVGNTIY
TRBJ2-1 TRBV9 many ASSGLSGSSYNEQF
TRBJ2-5 TRBV5-1 many ASLRGSLAGAPQETQY
TRBJ2-3 TRBV20-1 many SARVSRGGRDTQY
TRBJ1-6 TRBV19 many ASSPSQGNSPLH
TRBJ1-1 TRBV5-4 few ASSQWTGVDTEAF
TRBJ2-7 TRBV6-5 many ASSYFGTGADEQY
TRBJ2-3 TRBV7-9 many ASSLLGLSTDTQY
TRBJ2-5 TRBV4-3 many ASSPPSAGTTNKTQY
TRBJ2-7 TRBV6-6 many ASRLPMGNEQY
TRBJ2-2 TRBV11-3 many ASRLGTGETGELF
TRBJ2-7 TRBV28 many ASSLKTSEQY
TRBJ2-2 TRBV19 many ASISTRTGKFINTGELF
TRBJ2-1 TRBV11-2 . ASSSGGTSGNYNEQF
TRBJ2-5 TRBV20-1 many SARDRVYGSFQETQY
TRBJ2-6 TRBV5-1 many ASSPGGTNVLT
TRBJ2-3 TRBV10-3 many AISEPPPWASTDTQY
TRBJ1-5 TRBV2 . ASSEYSGQDNQPQH
TRBJ1-5 TRBV12-1 few ASSFPGTGGGNQPQH
TRBJ2-1 TRBV20-1 . SARPGGQGGEKEQF
TRBJ1-2 TRBV15 many ATSRELGTSYGYT
TRBJ1-6 TRBV6-5 many ASSYSGSGTGGSPLH
TRBJ1-2 TRBV3-1 . ASSQETGPYGYT
TRBJ1-3 TRBV5-1 many ASSRQGFGNTIY
TRBJ1-2 TRBV7-6 many ASSPGLENYGYT
TRBJ2-7 TRBV20-1 many SARSGAEYEQY
TRBJ1-4 TRBV7-9 many ASRGREEKLF
TRBJ1-5 TRBV11-2 many ASSATGVQPQH
TRBJ2-5 TRBV20-1 . SAWKRTGVETRY
TRBJ2-7 TRBV25-1 many ASSEGPGGVY
TRBJ2-3 TRBV7-3 many ASSTRQGADTQY
TRBJ2-7 TRBV5-1 . ASSPGDISYEQY
TRBJ2-3 TRBV20-1 . SARALQAVSTGTQY
TRBJ1-6 TRBV28 many ASKPVGRAPFNSPLH
TRBJ2-1 TRBV5-1 many ASSLRFSGGAGNEQF
TRBJ2-1 TRBV12-3/TRBV12-4 many ASSRGRGEQF
TRBJ1-2 TRBV20-1 many SAYRGGYT